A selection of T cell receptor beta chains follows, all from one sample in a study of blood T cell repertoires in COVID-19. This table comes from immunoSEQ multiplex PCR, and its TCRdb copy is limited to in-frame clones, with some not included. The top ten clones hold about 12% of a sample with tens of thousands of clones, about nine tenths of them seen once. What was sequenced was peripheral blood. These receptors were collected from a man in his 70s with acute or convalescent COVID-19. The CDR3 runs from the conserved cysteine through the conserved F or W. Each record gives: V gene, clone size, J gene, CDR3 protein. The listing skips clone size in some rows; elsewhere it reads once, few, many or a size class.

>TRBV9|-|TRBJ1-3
CASSASTVSGNTIYF
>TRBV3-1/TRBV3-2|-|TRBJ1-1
CASSSDRNTEAFF
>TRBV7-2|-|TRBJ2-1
CASSLRQVHSWFF
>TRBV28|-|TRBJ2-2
CASRLQGRDTGELFF
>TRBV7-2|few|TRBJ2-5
CASSLNSGRVTQYF
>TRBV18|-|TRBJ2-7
CASSPSLAGDYEQYF
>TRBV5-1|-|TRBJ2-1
CASSPGGLAGEFEQFF
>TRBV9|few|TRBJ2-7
CASSYGTGGAPQYF
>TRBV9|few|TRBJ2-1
CASSGGLAGGLHNEQFF
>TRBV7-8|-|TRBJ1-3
CASSLAGTPGNTIYF
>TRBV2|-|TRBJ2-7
CASLASASYEQYF
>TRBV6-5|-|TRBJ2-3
CASSSPTDTQYF
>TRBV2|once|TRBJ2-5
CASRGGETQYF
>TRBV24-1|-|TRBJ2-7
CATSDAGTGYYEQYF
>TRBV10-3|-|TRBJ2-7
CAISEPTSSGYEQYF
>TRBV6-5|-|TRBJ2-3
CASSYSGGLGTQYF
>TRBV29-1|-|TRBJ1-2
CSAQDSLNYGYTF
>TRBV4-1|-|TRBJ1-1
CASSPTGGTEAFF
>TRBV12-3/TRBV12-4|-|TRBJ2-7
CASSVRDRYEQYF
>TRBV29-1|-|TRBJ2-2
CSVERVRGRTGELFF
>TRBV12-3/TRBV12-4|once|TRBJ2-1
CASSLKTIQFF
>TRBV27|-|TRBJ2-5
CASSLVVQETQYF
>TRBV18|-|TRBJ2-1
CASSPSAGSSYNEQFF
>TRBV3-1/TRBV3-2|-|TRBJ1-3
CASSQREFGNTIYF
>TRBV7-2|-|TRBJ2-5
CASSLFYLGGETQYF
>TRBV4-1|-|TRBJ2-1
CASSQDEQGDNEQFF
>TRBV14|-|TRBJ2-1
CASSPPGLDNEQFF
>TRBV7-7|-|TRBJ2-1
CASSAGLAGTYNEQFF
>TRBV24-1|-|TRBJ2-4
CATSDLAGDKDIQYF
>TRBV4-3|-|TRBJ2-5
CASSHRLAETQYF
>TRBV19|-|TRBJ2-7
CASSIVRGGESSYEQYF
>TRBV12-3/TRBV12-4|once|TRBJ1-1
CASSLSSEAFF
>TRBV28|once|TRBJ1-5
CASSRTGGIQPQHF
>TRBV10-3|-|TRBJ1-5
CAISDATGDQPQHF
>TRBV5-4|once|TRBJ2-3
CASSGSSGGLLSTDTQYF
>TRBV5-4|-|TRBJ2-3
CASSPPTGPSTDTQYF
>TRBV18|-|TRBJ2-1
CASSPPMRAPYNEQFF
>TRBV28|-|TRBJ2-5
CASSASSGGGQETQYF
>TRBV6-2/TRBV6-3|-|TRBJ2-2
CASSPGGGRTGELFF
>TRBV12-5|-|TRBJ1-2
CASGPLPGGQAATIYGYTF
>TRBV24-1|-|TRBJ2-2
CATSDTGTGFTGELFF
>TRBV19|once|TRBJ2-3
CASSPRGRGGTDTQYF
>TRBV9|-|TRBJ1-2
CASSVGARPYNYGYTF
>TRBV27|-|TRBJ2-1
CASSLSGGTDYNEQFF
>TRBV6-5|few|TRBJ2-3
CASWSGASGTDTQYF
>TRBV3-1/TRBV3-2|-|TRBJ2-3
CASSQVKRGSADTQYF
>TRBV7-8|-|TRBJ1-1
CASSRIYEIQGANTEAFF
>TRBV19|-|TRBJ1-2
CASSSPGEANYGYTF
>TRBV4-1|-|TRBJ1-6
CASSQVIGVSFNSPLHF
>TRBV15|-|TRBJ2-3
CATSRDPGETRTQYF
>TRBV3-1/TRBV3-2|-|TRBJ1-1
CASSQEAMSTEAFF
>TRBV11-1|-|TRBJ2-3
CASSLQTPPDTQYF
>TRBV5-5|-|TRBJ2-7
CASRPLAGVGEQYF